What follows describes a single T cell receptor (beta chain). What it binds is unknown. The PCR made use of 60 Vbeta and 13 Jbeta primers. Profiling relied on immunoSEQ multiplex PCR, and the TCRdb table lists in-frame clones only, not all of them. Of roughly 100,000 clones in the sample, more than 80% were seen once. This record belongs to a study of cytomegalovirus exposure and HLA in healthy donors. Study results and limitations: Reportedly, diagnosis of cytomegalovirus status by the classifier showed high specificity and sensitivity. Confirmation in vitro established that a few CMV-associated chains were specific for CMV antigens.

This CDR3 has 14 amino acids. Germline V gives CDR1 SGHTA, CDR2 FQGNSA. Trimming took 1 base from V and 7 from J; bases not matched to a gene: 7. This chain joins TRBV7-2 and TRBJ2-7; 7 bases are shared with TRBD2. Sequenced material: PBMCs. The TCR comes from a man aged 25-45 years in good health and CMV-seronegative. The CDR3 nucleotides read TGTGCCAGCAGCTTAGGGCGGGAGAGAGGTGAGCAGTACTTC. This codes for CASSLGRERGEQYF.